This TCR beta chain was recorded in a study of shared clonotypes between healthy human individuals. Comments on this clone: This sample includes further DNA sequences coding for the same CDR3.

Naive CD8 cells comprised CD45RO-negative, CCR7-positively selected cells, excluding terminally differentiated effector memory CD45RA+ cells. CDR3 length: 13 amino acids. Germline CDR1 is SGDLS and CDR2 is YYNGEE. V shed 3 bases, J shed 6 bases, and the junction held 3 bases outside the gene matches. Method: immunoSEQ multiplex PCR; TCRdb's copy keeps in-frame clones and lacks some. Of about 2.1 million clones in the sample, about 93% are singletons; the top ten hold about 1.5%. Sequenced material: naive CD8+ T cells from PBMCs. This sequence originates from a man between 18 and 29 years old in good health. Some clones in this sample may be carry-over from other donors' samples. The chain joins TRBV9 to TRBJ2-7, with 10 nucleotides matching TRBD1. The CDR3 DNA reads as TGTGCCAGCAGCGCTGGGACAGGGGTCGAGCAGTACTTC. This gives the protein CASSAGTGVEQYF.